This T cell receptor beta chain was retrieved from a study of response to subunit inactivated influenza vaccine. With regard to this clonotype: The antigen remains undetermined.

Per germline, CDR1 LGHNA and CDR2 YSLEER. The CDR3 contains 17 residues. The V segment lost 6 bases and the J segment 3 bases; nucleotides outside the gene matches: 13. Whole-study findings and limits: Only a handful of new T cells, the authors suggested, are recruited with each seasonal influenza vaccination.

TCRdb passed the RT-PCR reads through MiXCR, listing each CDR3 protein once. This table holds roughly 760,000 distinct CDR3 sequences, over 20% found once. The sequence came from a man in his forties or fifties who received an inactivated influenza vaccine. The sample in question was PBMCs from blood, obtained 5 to 6 days after vaccination. The rearrangement links TRBV4-3 to TRBJ2-1, with TRBD2 matching over 8 bases. CDR3 sequence reads: CASRWGDGRESYNEQFF. As DNA, the CDR3 is TGCGCCAGCAGGTGGGGGGACGGGAGGGAGAGCTACAATGAGCAGTTCTTC.